Listed here are 30 T cell receptor beta chains from one sample, sequenced in a study of long-term antiretroviral therapy in people with HIV. An immunoSEQ assay, version v3.0, was performed at survey level. Using immunoSEQ multiplex PCR, the repertoire was profiled, and TCRdb retains in-frame clones only, with some absent. The sample yields 15,000 to 20,000 clones, around 81% seen once. Sequencing used unsorted PBMCs, obtained 0.3 years before starting antiretroviral therapy. Source of these receptors: a man aged 45-65 years with HIV.

This clone came up a few times. The rearrangement uses TRBV19 and TRBJ1-2, with TRBD1 matching over 9 bases. The J segment lost 8 bases and the V segment lost 6 bases, leaving 13 bases of the junction unmatched. The CDR3 runs to 15 residues. Germline loops: CDR1 LNHDA, CDR2 SQIVND (reference sequence). CDR3 DNA: TGTGCCAGTAGACATACCGGGACAGGGAGCTCCGGCTACACCTTC. Protein: CASRHTGTGSSGYTF. The full variable domain, its missing parts supplied by reference TRBV19 and TRBJ1-2, is DGGITQSPKYLFRKEGQNVTLSCEQNLNHDAMYWYRQDPGQGLRLIYYSQIVNDFQKGDIAEGYSVSREKKESFPLTVTSAQKNPTAFYLCASRHTGTGSSGYTFGSGTRLTVV.

The chain links TRBV29-1 to TRBJ2-7; D possibly corresponds to TRBD1 (6 bases). Trimming removed 1 base at V and 2 bases at J, with 12 bases between. This CDR3 has 14 amino acids. CDR1 is SQVTM, CDR2 ANQGSEA, per germline. The CDR3 bases are TGCAGCGTTGAAGTCTCAGGGGACACCTACGAGCAGTACTTC. The encoded protein is CSVEVSGDTYEQYF.

The chain couples TRBV11-1 to TRBJ2-7; D is possibly TRBD1 (6 bases). The CDR3 contains 15 residues. Trimming left V 1 base short and J 2 bases short, with 12 bases between. Germline V gene lookup returns CDR1 SGHAT and CDR2 FQDESV (reference sequence). DNA of the CDR3: TGTGCCAGCAGCTTAGAACAGGGTGGGACCTACGAGCAGTACTTC. Its protein is CASSLEQGGTYEQYF. Drawing the rest from reference TRBV11-1 and TRBJ2-7, the complete variable domain is EAEVAQSPRYKITEKSQAVAFWCDPISGHATLYWYRQILGQGPELLVQFQDESVVDDSQLPKDRFSAERLKGVDSTLKIQPAELGDSAMYLCASSLEQGGTYEQYFGPGTRLTVT.

This clone was recorded only once. The rearrangement joins TRBV4-1 to TRBJ1-1; D is undetermined. CDR3 length: 16 amino acids. From germline, CDR1 is MGHRA and CDR2 YSYEKL. Trimming pared 4 bases from V and 11 bases from J, leaving 26 bases between. CDR3 sequence reads: CASSLRAGREALGAFF. CDR3 DNA: TGCGCCAGCAGCCTAAGGGCGGGCAGAGAGGCCCTTGGGGCTTTCTTT.

This chain uses TRBV4-1 with TRBJ2-5; 8 positions match TRBD1. J lost 5 bases, V lost 3 bases, and 11 bases had no gene match. Per germline, CDR1 MGHRA and CDR2 YSYEKL. CDR3 length: 16 residues. In DNA form, the CDR3 reads TGCGCCAGCAGCCACCCCCCCACCAGGGGGCTGGAGACCCAGTACTTC. It translates to CASSHPPTRGLETQYF.

The chain recombines TRBV7-8 with TRBJ2-2; D possibly corresponds to TRBD1 (5 bases). The V gene lost 5 bases and the J gene lost 3 bases, with 10 bases spanning the gap. The CDR3 has 14 amino acids. Germline assignment: CDR1 SGHVS and CDR2 FQNEAQ. The CDR3 sequence: CASSTDIYTGELFF. The CDR3 coding sequence is TGTGCCAGCAGCACGGACATCTACACCGGGGAGCTGTTTTTT.

This clone was seen only a few times. The chain employs TRBV9 and TRBJ1-6; TRBD1 aligns across 8 bases. The CDR3 is 16 residues long. Germline V gives CDR1 SGDLS, CDR2 YYNGEE. Germline trimming cut 1 base from V and 0 bases from J; bases unmatched to any gene: 0. This CDR3 is CASSVTGGSYNSPLHF. The CDR3, as DNA: TGTGCCAGCAGCGTAACAGGGGGCTCCTATAATTCACCCCTCCACTTT. Full variable domain (missing parts from reference TRBV9 and TRBJ1-6): DSGVTQTPKHLITATGQRVTLRCSPRSGDLSVYWYQQSLDQGLQFLIQYYNGEERAKGNILERFSAQQFPDLHSELNLSSLELGDSALYFCASSVTGGSYNSPLHFGNGTRLTVT.

The chain recombines TRBV7-2 with TRBJ1-6; D unclear. CDR3 length: 14 amino acids. Germline values: CDR1 SGHTA, CDR2 FQGNSA. Trimming took off 7 bases at V and 6 bases at J, with 13 bases between the two ends. CDR3 bases: TGTGCCAGCACCCAGTGGAGGGTTAATTCACCCCTCCACTTT. Its protein is CASTQWRVNSPLHF.

This chain uses TRBV28 with TRBJ2-7; unclear D gene. Deletions cut 6 bases from V and 7 bases from J, with 19 bases between. CDR1 MDHEN and CDR2 SYDVKM come from the germline V gene. This CDR3 spans 14 amino acids. DNA for the CDR3: TGTGCCAGCAGGGCCGGAACCGACCCCGAGGAGCAGTACTTC. This sequence encodes CASRAGTDPEEQYF.

The chain combines TRBV10-3 with TRBJ2-2, with D unclear. The germline gives CDR1 ENHRY, CDR2 SYGVKD. Trimming shortened V by 4 bases and J by 5 bases, and 11 bases separated the two germline ends. The CDR3 is made up of 14 amino acids. The CDR3 is CAISALQQTGELFF. As DNA, the CDR3 is TGTGCCATCAGTGCGTTACAACAGACCGGGGAGCTGTTTTTT.

This chain joins TRBV9 and TRBJ2-1; D unclear. With 3 bases removed from V and 6 bases from J, the gap between germline ends came to 16 bases. CDR1 SGDLS and CDR2 YYNGEE come from the germline V gene. The CDR3 is 15 amino acids. The CDR3 loop is CASSGLDPLSNEQFF. The CDR3 DNA follows: TGTGCCAGCAGCGGTCTGGATCCTCTTAGCAATGAGCAGTTCTTC.

The chain joins TRBV11-2 to TRBJ1-2; D possibly corresponds to TRBD1 (6 bases). CDR1 is SGHAT and CDR2 is FQNNGV in the germline V gene. V was pared by 5 bases and J by 2 bases, with 12 bases between. The CDR3 extends over 14 amino acids. The CDR3: CASSATQGNYGYTF. CDR3 coding DNA: TGTGCCAGCAGCGCCACACAGGGCAACTATGGCTACACCTTC.

The chain links TRBV7-2 to TRBJ2-7, with D possibly TRBD1 on 6 matching bases. The germline V gene encodes CDR1 SGHTA and CDR2 FQGNSA. The CDR3 length is 15 residues. Trimming removed 0 bases at V and 1 base at J, with 10 bases between. This chain's CDR3 is CASSLAGQGSYEQYF. In nucleotides, the CDR3 is TGTGCCAGCAGCTTAGCGGGCCAGGGGTCCTACGAGCAGTACTTC.

The genes are TRBV4-3 and TRBJ1-1, with D maybe TRBD1 (6 bases). Germline-derived CDR1 and CDR2 are LGHNA and YSLEER. The CDR3 totals 18 residues. V lost 4 bases and J lost 5, with 26 bases in between. For the CDR3, the DNA is TGCGCCAGCAGCCCTACTGGGGGGGGCCGGGGGTCGATTACTGAAGCTTTCTTT. This encodes CASSPTGGGRGSITEAFF.

This chain uses TRBV5-6 with TRBJ2-1; the match to TRBD2 covers 13 bases. The CDR3 is made up of 15 amino acids. V shed 7 bases and J 2 bases; nucleotides not matched to a gene: 3. Per germline, CDR1 SGHDT and CDR2 YYEEEE. In nucleotides, the CDR3 is TGTGCCAGCGGACTAGCGGGGGTCCCCTACAATGAGCAGTTCTTC. Translation: CASGLAGVPYNEQFF.

This chain links TRBV19 with TRBJ1-1, with D perhaps TRBD1 (5 bases). The germline CDR1 and CDR2 sequences are LNHDA and SQIVND (reference sequence). The CDR3 is 12 amino acids. V gave up 5 bases and J gave up 10 bases, with 14 bases separating them. The CDR3 DNA sequence: TGTGCCAGTAGTCGCCCGGGGCCTCTAGCTTTCTTT. It specifies CASSRPGPLAFF. Supplemented by reference TRBV19 and TRBJ1-1, the full variable domain reads DGGITQSPKYLFRKEGQNVTLSCEQNLNHDAMYWYRQDPGQGLRLIYYSQIVNDFQKGDIAEGYSVSREKKESFPLTVTSAQKNPTAFYLCASSRPGPLAFFGQGTRLTVV.

The rearrangement uses TRBV6-1 and TRBJ1-3, with unresolved D. The germline V gene has CDR1 MNHNS and CDR2 SASEGT. V lost 3 bases to trimming and J lost 4 bases, with 10 bases between them. The CDR3 covers 14 residues. CDR3 coding DNA: TGTGCCAGCAGTGATGATCCGGAGGGAAACACCATATATTTT. Translation gives CASSDDPEGNTIYF.

This clone was detected only once. The chain is built from TRBV4-1 and TRBJ1-1, with TRBD1 matching 7 bases. This CDR3 is 17 amino acids long. Trimming cost V 4 bases and J 3 bases; bases outside gene matches: 14. Germline-derived CDR1 and CDR2 are MGHRA and YSYEKL. The CDR3 nucleotides read TGCGCCAGCAGCCGCGAGAGGGGGCCTCCCCCGGACACTGAAGCTTTCTTT. As protein: CASSRERGPPPDTEAFF.

This rearrangement joins TRBV4-3 to TRBJ2-5, with 9 nucleotides matching TRBD2. CDR1 and CDR2 (germline): LGHNA, YSLEER. V dropped 0 bases and J dropped 5; count of bases not matched to a gene: 13. This CDR3 region has 18 residues. Written as DNA, the CDR3 is TGCGCCAGCAGCCAAGATTTGGGTGCGGGAGGGAAGGGGGAGACCCAGTACTTC. The encoded protein is CASSQDLGAGGKGETQYF.

Only a few counts were recorded for this clone. This chain uses TRBV19 with TRBJ1-1; TRBD1 might be the D (5 bases). This CDR3 spans 15 amino acids. Germline-derived CDR1 and CDR2 are LNHDA and SQIVND (reference sequence). Trimming removed 5 bases from V and 4 bases from J, with 17 bases in between. The CDR3 DNA reads TGTGCCAGTAGTTTCCGTTTCACAGGAGCCACTGAAGCTTTCTTT. It yields the protein CASSFRFTGATEAFF.

The chain links TRBV28 to TRBJ2-5, with 11 nucleotides matching TRBD2. V shed 1 base, J shed 4 bases, and the junction held 5 bases outside the gene matches. The CDR3 runs to 16 residues. Germline assignment: CDR1 MDHEN and CDR2 SYDVKM. The CDR3: CASSLYTSGGGETQYF. The CDR3 nucleotides are TGTGCCAGCAGTTTATACACTAGCGGGGGCGGAGAGACCCAGTACTTC. The variable domain in full, with the rest retrieved from reference TRBV28 and TRBJ2-5, is DVKVTQSSRYLVKRTGEKVFLECVQDMDHENMFWYRQDPGLGLRLIYFSYDVKMKEKGDIPEGYSVSREKKERFSLILESASTNQTSMYLCASSLYTSGGGETQYFGPGTRLLVL.

This chain links TRBV7-2 with TRBJ2-5; D gene uncertain. Deletions cut 1 base from V and 5 bases from J, with 14 bases between. Germline CDR1 SGHTA, CDR2 FQGNSA. The CDR3 covers 15 residues. This chain's CDR3 is CASSLGDRPEETQYF. In DNA form, the CDR3 reads TGTGCCAGCAGCTTAGGAGACCGGCCGGAGGAGACCCAGTACTTC. The variable domain in full, completed from reference TRBV7-2 and TRBJ2-5, reads GAGVSQSPSNKVTEKGKDVELRCDPISGHTALYWYRQSLGQGLEFLIYFQGNSAPDKSGLPSDRFSAERTGGSVSTLTIQRTQQEDSAVYLCASSLGDRPEETQYFGPGTRLLVL.

The chain employs TRBV27 and TRBJ2-3; the D gene is possibly TRBD2 (5 bases). Per the germline V gene, CDR1 is MNHEY and CDR2 is SMNVEV (reference sequence). V was trimmed by 3 bases and J by 3 bases, leaving 10 bases between them. CDR3 size: 14 residues. CDR3 sequence reads: CASSFARGTDTQYF. CDR3 bases: TGTGCCAGCAGTTTTGCACGAGGGACAGATACGCAGTATTTT.

This chain uses TRBV11-2 with TRBJ2-7; no definite D call. Trimming removed 1 base at V and 0 bases at J, with 10 bases between. The CDR3 loop spans 15 amino acids. CDR1 and CDR2 from the germline V gene are SGHAT and FQNNGV. This CDR3 reads CASSLAQRSSYEQYF. The DNA for the CDR3 is TGTGCCAGCAGCTTAGCCCAGAGAAGCTCCTACGAGCAGTACTTC.

The J gene is TRBJ2-1, the V gene TRBV9; D perhaps matches TRBD2 (7 bases). CDR1 and CDR2 from the germline V gene are SGDLS and YYNGEE. Deletions cut 1 base from V and 4 bases from J, with 15 bases between. The CDR3 is 16 residues long. This CDR3 is CASSVLEGGAYNEQFF. DNA of the CDR3: TGTGCCAGCAGCGTACTCGAGGGGGGGGCATACAATGAGCAGTTCTTC.

This chain links TRBV7-2 with TRBJ2-5; D perhaps matches TRBD2 (5 bases). With 5 bases removed from V and 5 bases from J, the gap between germline ends came to 15 bases. The germline V gene encodes CDR1 SGHTA and CDR2 FQGNSA. This CDR3 has 14 amino acids. CDR3 DNA sequence: TGTGCCAGCAGCCCCTGGGCTAGCACGGAGACCCAGTACTTC. Residues: CASSPWASTETQYF.

This clone has more than one count but fewer than ten. The CDR3 nucleotides are TGTGCCAGCTCACCTCCGACAGGGGGTGATGAAAAACTGTTTTTT. Translation gives CASSPPTGGDEKLFF. The chain joins TRBV18 to TRBJ1-4; 9 positions match TRBD1. Germline V gene sequence: CDR1 KGHSH, CDR2 LQKENI. The CDR3 has 15 residues. The V segment lost 3 bases and the J segment 6 bases; nucleotides outside the gene matches: 5.

The chain couples TRBV7-6 to TRBJ2-3, with a possible D match to TRBD1 (6 bases). The V gene's germline CDR1 is SGHVS and CDR2 FNYEAQ. The CDR3 extends over 13 amino acids. V dropped 5 bases and J dropped 6 bases, with 12 bases sitting between them. The CDR3 bases are TGTGCCAGCAGCCCCCAGGGGTATGATACGCAGTATTTT. The encoded protein is CASSPQGYDTQYF.

The chain recombines TRBV11-2 with TRBJ2-1; D unresolved. Germline V gene data show CDR1 as SGHAT and CDR2 as FQNNGV. This CDR3 contains 14 residues. The V gene lost 5 bases and the J gene lost 7 bases, with 15 bases spanning the gap. CDR3 sequence reads: CASSPLTGRNEQFF. Written as DNA, the CDR3 is TGTGCCAGCAGCCCGCTCACTGGCAGAAATGAGCAGTTCTTC.

This clone was seen only a few times. The chain recombines TRBV6-4 with TRBJ2-1, with D tentatively TRBD1 or TRBD2 (5 bases each). Between the trimmed V and J ends, which lost 3 bases and 7 bases, there was a span of 19 bases. The CDR3 has 16 amino acids. The germline CDR1 and CDR2 sequences are MRHNA and SNTAGT. In nucleotides, the CDR3 is TGTGCCAGCAGTGAAGGTGGGGGAACCTCTGGGAATGAGCAGTTCTTC. Translated, it gives CASSEGGGTSGNEQFF.